The source of this TCR beta chain is a study of beta chain features in type 1 diabetes. Study overall: Similarity in age, gender and cell yields was seen between patients and healthy donors.

The CDR3 is 15 residues long. Trimming shortened V by 4 bases and J by 0 bases, and 11 bases separated the two germline ends. CDR1 is MNHNS and CDR2 is SASEGT in the germline V gene. Study-wide points: For TCRB rearrangement, an influence of HLA type remained unresolved here. Researchers caution that PCR might favor shorter templates, equally among patients and controls.

Expressed TCRB transcripts were sequenced, since all the RNA that had been isolated was reverse transcribed. Profiling relied on immunoSEQ multiplex PCR, and the TCRdb table lists in-frame clones only, not all of them. Of some 410,000 clones listed, about 14% were seen once; the top ten hold under 0.04%. Remarks on this clone: Its antigen is unidentified.

Sequencing was carried out using naive CD4+ T cells from blood. The chain recombines TRBV6-1 with TRBJ2-3; the D is unclear. The sequence derives from a man aged 25-45 years in good health. CDR3 in DNA: TGTGCCAGCAGTGCCGAGCAGGTTAGCACAGATACGCAGTATTTT. This encodes CASSAEQVSTDTQYF.